The 8 T cell receptor beta chains below were found in one sample sequenced in a study of OX40 agonist ivuxolimab in advanced cancers. The repertoire was sequenced with immunoSEQ multiplex PCR; TCRdb's copy has only in-frame clones and lacks some. The repertoire includes 15,000 to 20,000 clones, 60% to 80% of them detected once, and roughly a third sits in the top ten. The sequencing used CD4+ or CD8+ T cells sorted from blood, collected in a trial of the OX40 agonist ivuxolimab. Receptors originate from an adult with an advanced solid tumor such as melanoma, head and neck, liver or kidney cancer.

The rearrangement links TRBV12-5 to TRBJ2-1, with D tentatively TRBD2 (5 bases). Germline lookup yields CDR1 LGHNT and CDR2 FRNRAP. This CDR3 is 18 amino acids long. V lost 0 bases to trimming and J lost 8 bases, with 23 bases between them. DNA for the CDR3: TGTGCTAGTGGTTTGGTAGGCCTAGGTGAGGGTCGTTGGGATGAGCAGTTCTTC. It specifies CASGLVGLGEGRWDEQFF.

The genes are TRBV28 and TRBJ1-5; D is unresolved. This CDR3 region has 14 residues. Germline V lookup: CDR1 MDHEN, CDR2 SYDVKM. V dropped 7 bases and J dropped 0 bases, with 10 bases sitting between them. The DNA for the CDR3 is TGTGCCAGCAAGAGCTTCTCTAGCAATCAGCCCCAGCATTTT. It is translated as CASKSFSSNQPQHF.

The rearrangement links TRBV4-1 to TRBJ1-2; 8 nucleotides agree with TRBD1. The CDR3 runs 17 residues. The V gene end was trimmed by 3 bases and the J gene end by 3 bases; junction bases not matched to a gene: 12. CDR1 is MGHRA, CDR2 YSYEKL, per germline. The DNA for the CDR3 is TGCGCCAGCAGCCAGGCAGAGACAGGGGCCCGATACTATGGCTACACCTTC. Its translation: CASSQAETGARYYGYTF.

The V and J genes are TRBV29-1 and TRBJ2-7, with 12 bases that match TRBD2. This CDR3 is 14 amino acids long. V lost 1 base to trimming and J lost 2 bases; unmatched junction nucleotides: 0. Germline assignment: CDR1 SQVTM and CDR2 ANQGSEA. The CDR3 loop is CSVEGTSGTYEQYF. CDR3 in DNA: TGCAGCGTTGAAGGGACTAGCGGGACCTACGAGCAGTACTTC.

The V call is TRBV19, the J call TRBJ1-2, with D perhaps TRBD1 (5 bases). This CDR3 region has 13 residues. V was cut by 5 bases and J by 4 bases, with 11 bases left in between. CDR1 LNHDA and CDR2 SQIVND come from the germline V gene (reference sequence). DNA of the CDR3: TGTGCCAGTAGTGTGGACACATTCTATGGCTACACCTTC. Protein sequence: CASSVDTFYGYTF.

The genes are TRBV5-1 and TRBJ2-7; 9 bases map to TRBD1. The germline V gene encodes CDR1 SGHRS and CDR2 YFSETQ. J lost 6 bases, V lost 3 bases, and 13 bases had no gene match. CDR3 size: 16 residues. Written as DNA, the CDR3 is TGCGCCAGCAGCTCAGACGACGGGACAGGGTGGGGCGAGCAGTACTTC. Protein sequence: CASSSDDGTGWGEQYF.

The chain combines TRBV13 with TRBJ2-5, with TRBD1 as a possible D gene (5 bases). The CDR3 totals 14 residues. Germline V gene data show CDR1 as PRHDT and CDR2 as FYEKMQ (reference sequence). V was pared by 0 bases and J by 4 bases, with 9 bases between. The CDR3 sequence is CASSLGGQGETQYF. In DNA form, the CDR3 reads TGTGCCAGCAGCTTAGGAGGTCAGGGAGAGACCCAGTACTTC.

This chain connects TRBV11-3 to TRBJ2-3; D is unclear. The germline CDR1 and CDR2 sequences are SGHNT and YENEEA. The CDR3 contains 15 residues. Trimming removed 3 bases at V and 2 bases at J, with 12 bases between. DNA of the CDR3: TGTGCCAGCAGCTTCGGCTTCGGTTACACAGATACGCAGTATTTT. Its protein is CASSFGFGYTDTQYF.